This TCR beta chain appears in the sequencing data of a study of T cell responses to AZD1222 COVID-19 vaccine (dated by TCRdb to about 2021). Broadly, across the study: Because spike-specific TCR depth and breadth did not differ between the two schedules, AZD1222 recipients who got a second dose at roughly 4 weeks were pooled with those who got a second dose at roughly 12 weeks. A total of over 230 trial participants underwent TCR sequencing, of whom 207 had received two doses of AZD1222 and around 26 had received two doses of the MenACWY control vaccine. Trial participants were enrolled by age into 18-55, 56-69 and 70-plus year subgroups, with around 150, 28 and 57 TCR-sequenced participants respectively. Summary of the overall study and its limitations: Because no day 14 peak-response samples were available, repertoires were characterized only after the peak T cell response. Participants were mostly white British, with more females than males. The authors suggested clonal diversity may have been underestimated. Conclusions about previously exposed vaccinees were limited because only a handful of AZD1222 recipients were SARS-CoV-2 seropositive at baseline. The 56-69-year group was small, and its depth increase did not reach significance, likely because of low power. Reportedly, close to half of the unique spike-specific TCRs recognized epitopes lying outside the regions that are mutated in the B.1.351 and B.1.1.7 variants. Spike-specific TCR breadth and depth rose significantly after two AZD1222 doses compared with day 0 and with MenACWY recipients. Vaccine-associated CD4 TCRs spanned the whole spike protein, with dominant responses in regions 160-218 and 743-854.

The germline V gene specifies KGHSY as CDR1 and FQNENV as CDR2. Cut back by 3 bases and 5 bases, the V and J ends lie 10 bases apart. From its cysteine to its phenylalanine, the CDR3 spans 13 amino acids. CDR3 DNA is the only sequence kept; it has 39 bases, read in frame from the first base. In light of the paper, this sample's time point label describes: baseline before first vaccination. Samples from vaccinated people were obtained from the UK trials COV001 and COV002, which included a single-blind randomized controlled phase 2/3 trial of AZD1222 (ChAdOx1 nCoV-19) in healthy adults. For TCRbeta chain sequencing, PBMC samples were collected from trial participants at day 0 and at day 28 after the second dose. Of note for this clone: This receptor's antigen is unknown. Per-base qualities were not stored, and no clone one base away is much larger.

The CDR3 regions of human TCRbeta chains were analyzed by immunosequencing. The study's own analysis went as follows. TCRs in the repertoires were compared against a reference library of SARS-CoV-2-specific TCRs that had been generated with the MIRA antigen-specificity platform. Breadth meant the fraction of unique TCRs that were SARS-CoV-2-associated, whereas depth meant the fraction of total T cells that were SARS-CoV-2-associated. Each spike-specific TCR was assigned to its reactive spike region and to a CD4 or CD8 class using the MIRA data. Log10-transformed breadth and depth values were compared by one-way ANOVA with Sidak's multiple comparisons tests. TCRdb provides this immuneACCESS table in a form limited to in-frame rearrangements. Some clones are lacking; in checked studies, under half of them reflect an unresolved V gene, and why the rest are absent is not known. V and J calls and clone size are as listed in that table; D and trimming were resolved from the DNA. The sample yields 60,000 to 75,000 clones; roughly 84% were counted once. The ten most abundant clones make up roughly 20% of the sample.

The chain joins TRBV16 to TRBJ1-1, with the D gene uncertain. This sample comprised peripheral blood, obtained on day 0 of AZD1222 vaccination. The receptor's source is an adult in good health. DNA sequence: TGTGCCAGCAGCCAGACGACCGGGACTGAAGCTTTCTTT. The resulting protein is CASSQTTGTEAFF. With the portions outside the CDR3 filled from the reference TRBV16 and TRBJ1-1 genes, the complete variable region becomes GEEVAQTPKHLVRGEGQKAKLYCAPIKGHSYVFWYQQVLKNEFKFLISFQNENVFDETGMPKERFSAKCLPNSPCSLEIQATKLEDSAVYFCASSQTTGTEAFFGQGTRLTVV.